The clone carrying this T cell receptor (beta chain) has more than one count but fewer than ten. The data originate from a study of blood T cell repertoires in COVID-19. Study-wide context: Specimens from acute and convalescent COVID-19 originated in the United States, Italy and Spain. Sources were T cells, B-cell-depleted T cells, or PBMCs; the material itself was cDNA or gDNA.

V gave up 1 base and J gave up 5 bases; unmatched junction bases: 6. CDR3 size: 14 residues. Germline assignment: CDR1 GTSNPN and CDR2 SVGIG (reference sequence). In the original analysis: From reference gene primer amplification, estimates of nucleated cell counts were derived. Clones were sequenced by immunoSEQ multiplex PCR, and TCRdb holds only the in-frame ones, with some missing. The V and J calls and clone size come from that table; D and trimming were worked out from the DNA. The sample contains 120,000 to 150,000 clones, around three quarters of which appear only once. Sequencing was carried out using peripheral blood. This sequence was found in a man older than 75 with acute or convalescent COVID-19. The chain joins TRBV30 to TRBJ2-7, with TRBD1 matching 9 bases. The CDR3 spells CAWSEGTGYHEQYF. DNA of the CDR3: TGTGCCTGGAGTGAAGGGACAGGGTACCACGAGCAGTACTTC.